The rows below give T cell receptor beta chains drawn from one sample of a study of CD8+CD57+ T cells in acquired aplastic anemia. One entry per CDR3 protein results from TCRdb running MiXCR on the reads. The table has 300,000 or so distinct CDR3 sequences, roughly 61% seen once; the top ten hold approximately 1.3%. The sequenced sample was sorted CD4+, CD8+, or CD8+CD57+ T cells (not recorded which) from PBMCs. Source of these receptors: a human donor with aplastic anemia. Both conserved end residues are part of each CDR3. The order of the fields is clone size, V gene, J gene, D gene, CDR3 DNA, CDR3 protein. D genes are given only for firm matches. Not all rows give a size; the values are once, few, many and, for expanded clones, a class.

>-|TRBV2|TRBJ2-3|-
TGTGCCAGCAGTGACGCGAGGACGCGGGGCACAGATACGCAGTATTTT
CASSDARTRGTDTQYF
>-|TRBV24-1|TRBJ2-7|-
TGTGCCACCAGTGATTTGGGCGGCAGTGAGCAGTACTTC
CATSDLGGSEQYF
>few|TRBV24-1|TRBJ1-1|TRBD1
TGTGCCACCAGTGAGATGGGACAGTACAGTTTCTTT
CATSEMGQYSFF
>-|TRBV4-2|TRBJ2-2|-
TGTGCCAGCAGCCAAGGGGGGAGCGCGAACACCGGGGAGCTGTTTTTT
CASSQGGSANTGELFF
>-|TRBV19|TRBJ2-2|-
TGTGCCAGTAGCGTCGCCGCGGGTATCGGGGAGCTGTTTTTT
CASSVAAGIGELFF
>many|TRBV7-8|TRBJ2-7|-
TGTGCCAGCAGCCCAACCCATAACTACGAGCAGTACTTC
CASSPTHNYEQYF
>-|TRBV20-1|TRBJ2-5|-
TGCAGTGCCACCCTCTTGCGTGGGGAGACCCAGTACTTC
CSATLLRGETQYF
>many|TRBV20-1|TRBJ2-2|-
TGCAGTGCTAGATCCCCCCGGTACGGGGAGCTGTTTTTT
CSARSPRYGELFF
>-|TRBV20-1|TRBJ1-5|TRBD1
TGCAGTGCTGGACAGGGGGTCAATCAGCCCCAGCATTTT
CSAGQGVNQPQHF
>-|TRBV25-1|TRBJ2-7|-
TGTGCCAGCAGTGACGTCGGACAGCGCGGGCAGTACTTC
CASSDVGQRGQYF
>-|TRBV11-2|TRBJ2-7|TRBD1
TGTGCCAGCAGCTTAGATCTGGGGACAGGCAAATACGAGCAGTACTTC
CASSLDLGTGKYEQYF
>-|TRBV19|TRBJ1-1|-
TGTGCCAGTAGTGGTCGACAGACGAACACTGAAGCTTTCTTT
CASSGRQTNTEAFF
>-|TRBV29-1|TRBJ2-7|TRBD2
TGCAGCGTTGGAGGGACTAGCGGGAGTATCGAGCAGTACTTC
CSVGGTSGSIEQYF
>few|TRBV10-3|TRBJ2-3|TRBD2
TGTGCCATCAGCGCCCAAGGACTAGCGGGAAAGTTAGATACGCAGTATTTT
CAISAQGLAGKLDTQYF
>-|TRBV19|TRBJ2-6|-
TGTGCCACCGAAGCGGGTAGGGGGGCCAACGTCCTGACTTTC
CATEAGRGANVLTF
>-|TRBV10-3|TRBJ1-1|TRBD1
TGTGCCATCAGTGAGTCTTCAACAGGGGGCACTGAAGCTTTCTTT
CAISESSTGGTEAFF
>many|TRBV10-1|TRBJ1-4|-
TGCGCCAGCAGTGACGGGTCAACTAATGAAAAACTGTTTTTT
CASSDGSTNEKLFF
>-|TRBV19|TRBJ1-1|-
TGCGCCAGTAATAAGGACTTTAAGGTGAACACTGAAGCTTTCTTT
CASNKDFKVNTEAFF
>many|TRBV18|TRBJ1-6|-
TGTGCCAGCTCACCACCGGGCGCGAGCTCCTATAATTCACCCCTCCACTTT
CASSPPGASSYNSPLHF
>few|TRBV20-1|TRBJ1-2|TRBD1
TGCAGTGCCCTCACCGGGACAGGGAATGGTGGCTACACCTTC
CSALTGTGNGGYTF
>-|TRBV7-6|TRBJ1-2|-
TGTGCCAGCAGCCCCCGACTAGCGGGGGGGCAATTTAACTATGGCTACACCTTC
CASSPRLAGGQFNYGYTF
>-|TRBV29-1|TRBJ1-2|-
TGCAGCGTTGGAGAAGGGGGTAACTATGGCTACACCTTC
CSVGEGGNYGYTF
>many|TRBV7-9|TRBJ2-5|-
TGTGCCAGCAGCTTAGGGGTGGGGGACCAAGAGACCCAGTACTTC
CASSLGVGDQETQYF
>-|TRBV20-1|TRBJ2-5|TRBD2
TGCAGTGCTAGTAGGGGAGGGCAGGGAGAGACCCAGTACTTC
CSASRGGQGETQYF
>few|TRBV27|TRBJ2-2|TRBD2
TGTGCCAGCAGTTTAGGGACTAGCGGGAGGTACACCGGGGAGCTGTTTTTT
CASSLGTSGRYTGELFF
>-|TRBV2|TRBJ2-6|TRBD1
TGTGCGGAGGGGCAGGGGGCCGACGTCCTGACTTTC
CAEGQGADVLTF
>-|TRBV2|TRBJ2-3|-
TGTGCCAGCAGTGTCGGGAGATCACAGTATTTT
CASSVGRSQYF
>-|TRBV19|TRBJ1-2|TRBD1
TGTGCCAGTATTAATCGGGGAACAGGGGGACAGCAGCGTGGCGGCTACACCTTC
CASINRGTGGQQRGGYTF
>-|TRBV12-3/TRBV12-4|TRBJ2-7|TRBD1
TGTGCCAGCAGTTTGAACAGGGGTTACGAGCAGTACTTC
CASSLNRGYEQYF
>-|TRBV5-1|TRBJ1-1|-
TGCGCCAGCGGCTCCTCAGGGGTGAACACTGAAGCTTTCTTT
CASGSSGVNTEAFF
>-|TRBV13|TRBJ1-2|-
TGTGCCAGCAGCCTCGACAGCCCCTATGGCTACACCTTC
CASSLDSPYGYTF
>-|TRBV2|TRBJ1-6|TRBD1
TGTGCCAGACGGGAACAGGGGGCGTCGGGAAATTCACCCCTCCACTTT
CARREQGASGNSPLHF
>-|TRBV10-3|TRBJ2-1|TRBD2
TGTGCCATCAATGGGACTAGCGGGGGGGCCTACAATGAGCAGTTCTTC
CAINGTSGGAYNEQFF
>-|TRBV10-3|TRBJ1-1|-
TGTGCCATCACCAGGACAGCGAACACTGAAGCTTTCTTT
CAITRTANTEAFF
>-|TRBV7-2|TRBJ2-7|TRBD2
TGTGCCAGCAGCCCGGGACTAGCGTCAACCGAGCAGTACTTC
CASSPGLASTEQYF
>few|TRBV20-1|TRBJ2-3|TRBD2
TGCAGTGCGGGGCGGGGGGGCGCGCAGGATACGCAGTATTTT
CSAGRGGAQDTQYF
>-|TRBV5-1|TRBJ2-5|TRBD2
TGTGCCAGCAGCTTAGCGGGAGGTTTGCCAGAGACCCAGTACTTC
CASSLAGGLPETQYF
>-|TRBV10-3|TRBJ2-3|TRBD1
TGTGCCATCAGTGAGGAACAGGGGCCAGATACGCAGTATTTT
CAISEEQGPDTQYF
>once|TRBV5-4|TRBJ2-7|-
TGTGCCAGCAGCTTTGTCCTCTCCTACGAGCAGTACTTC
CASSFVLSYEQYF
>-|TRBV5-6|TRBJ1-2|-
TGTGCCAGCACAACCGGGACGTTCTATGGCTACACCTTC
CASTTGTFYGYTF
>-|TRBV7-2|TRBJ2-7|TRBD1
TGTGCCAGCAGACCGGGACAGGGACACCTCCCTACCTACGAGCAGTACTTC
CASRPGQGHLPTYEQYF
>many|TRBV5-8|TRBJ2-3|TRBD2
TGTGCCAGCAGCTCGGTTAGCGGGAGCACAGATACGCAGTATTTT
CASSSVSGSTDTQYF
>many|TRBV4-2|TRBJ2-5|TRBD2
TGTGCCAGCAGCCGGGGGCGGGGGGTCGAAGAGACCCAGTACTTC
CASSRGRGVEETQYF
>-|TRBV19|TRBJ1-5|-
TGTGCCAGTAGCCGGCAGGAGGAGGGTCAGCCCCAGCATTTT
CASSRQEEGQPQHF
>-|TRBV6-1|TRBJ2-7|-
TGTGCCAGCAGTGAATATGAGTATCCCTACGAGCAGTACTTC
CASSEYEYPYEQYF
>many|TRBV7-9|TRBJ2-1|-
TGTGCCAGCAGATCCAAAAAGTCCGGGGGCTACAATGAGCAGTTCTTC
CASRSKKSGGYNEQFF
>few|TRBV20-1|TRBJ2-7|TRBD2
TGCAGTGCTAGAGGCCCGAGACTAGCGGGAGACGACGAGCAGTACTTC
CSARGPRLAGDDEQYF
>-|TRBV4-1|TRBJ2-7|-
TGCGCCAGCAGCCAAGAACGGGTCAGTTCCTACGAGCAGTACTTC
CASSQERVSSYEQYF
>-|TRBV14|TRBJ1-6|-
TGTGCCAGCAGCCAAAACGGCAGGGCTATGGTCCTCCACTTT
CASSQNGRAMVLHF
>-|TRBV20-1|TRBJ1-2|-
TGCAGTGCTAGAGGACAGACCTCTTATGGCTACACCTTC
CSARGQTSYGYTF